This entry is about one T cell receptor beta chain. The specificity of this receptor is unknown. No base quality information exists; no much larger clone differs at one position. Collaborating institutions collected whole blood in K2EDTA tubes following their own protocols. For TCRbeta analysis, collaborators shipped samples as frozen whole blood, isolated PBMCs, or DNA extracted from either of those sample types. The germline V gene (reference sequence) yields LGHDT for CDR1 and YNNKEL for CDR2. V and J are truncated by 4 bases and 6 bases respectively, leaving an intervening sequence of 16 bases. Counted from cysteine to phenylalanine, this CDR3 has 16 amino acids. Kept here is only the CDR3 DNA, which spans 48 bases and is read in frame from base 1. These data are taken from a study of blood T cell repertoires in COVID-19 (dated by TCRdb to about 2020). Regarding the research as a whole: Collaborator samples came from the United States, Italy and Spain and covered acute and convalescent phases of COVID-19. Where available, HLA class I and class II types were obtained from metadata supplied by the sample provider rather than from assay-based typing. The repertoires were released in a freely available public database intended as a resource for research on the immune response to SARS-CoV-2. Sample metadata almost always included a de-identified subject ID, COVID-19 status, age in years and sex. Samples were obtained from the ongoing ImmuneRACE study (first 160 participants) and from 1,254 subjects provided by 6 global collaborators. The material from the prospective study consisted of cDNA or gDNA derived from T cells, B-cell-depleted T cells, or PBMCs. Deeply sampled blood TCRbeta repertoires from subjects exposed to, actively infected with, or recovered from COVID-19 were included in the dataset. The paper as a whole reports these results and caveats: The amount of clinical and demographic metadata varied by source and participant and was provided uncurated.

TCRbeta CDR3 regions were amplified from genomic DNA by means of the immunoSEQ Assay, a bias-controlled multiplex PCR. In the original analysis: Within the assay, amplification of reference gene primers was used to estimate how many nucleated cells each sample contained. Sequence reads were collapsed and filtered to measure the absolute abundance of every unique TCRbeta CDR3 rearrangement. For each sample, productive Simpson clonality was calculated as the square root of Simpson's diversity index across productive rearrangements. TCRdb stores this immuneACCESS table with in-frame sequences only. Part of the clones is absent; in the studies checked, under half of the shortfall reflects unresolved V genes, and no reason is known for the rest. That table is the source of V, J and clone size, and D and trimming were worked out from the DNA. A total of approximately 300,000 clones appear in this sample, 70% to 90% of them only once. Jointly, the top ten make up roughly 3.7% of the sample.

The sequence joins TRBV3-1 (or the pseudogene TRBV3-2) to TRBJ1-6; no D gene is confidently identified. Sequencing used peripheral blood. The receptor comes from a woman in her forties with acute or convalescent COVID-19. The CDR3 region: CASSRPRVPGNSPLHF. The nucleotides read TGTGCCAGCAGCCGGCCCCGGGTCCCGGGTAATTCACCCCTCCACTTT.